This T cell receptor beta chain was retrieved from a study of T-cell memory formation after mild COVID-19. Study-level findings and limits: Pre-infection memory harbored some responding clones, suggesting cross-reactive memory joined. While clones contracting from day 15 to 85 were balanced between CD4 and CD8, later expanders leaned CD4+.

This clonotype was detected a few times. What it binds is unknown. Each CDR3 protein is one row after TCRdb ran MiXCR on the 5' RACE reads. Among about 320,000 distinct CDR3 sequences listed, around 15% were seen once. CDR1 and CDR2 (germline): SGHDT, YYEEEE. The CDR3 sequence is 14 residues long. The ends were cut back, 4 bases at V and 10 bases at J, with 15 bases in the middle. The chain has TRBV5-6 and TRBJ1-6; D is possibly TRBD1 (5 bases). The TCR originated in a young man who had mild COVID-19 (a few samples of this study predate the infection). Cell type and time point are not known. Sequenced sample: PBMCs or a T cell subset sorted from them (not recorded which). The CDR3 loop is CASSHQQVWSPLHF. CDR3 DNA sequence: TGTGCCAGCAGCCATCAACAGGTTTGGTCACCCCTCCACTTT.